The rows below give T cell receptor beta chains drawn from one sample of a study of shared T cell receptors in the human thymus. Clones were sequenced by immunoSEQ multiplex PCR, and TCRdb holds only the in-frame ones, with some missing. This sample has 700,000 or so clones; 75% to 90% occur once, and the top ten carry over 0.008%. This same sample was also part of a study on human thymus T cells.

Input material: thymocytes. The receptors derive from a girl under two years old with a congenital heart defect. Both conserved end residues are part of each CDR3. D genes are given only for firm matches. Rows may omit the clone size; those that give it use once, few, many or a size class.

CDR3 DNA	CDR3 protein	clone size	J gene	D gene	V gene
TGTGCCAGCAGTGAATATATCGGTTTCGACTTCGATAATTCACCCCTCCACTTT	CASSEYIGFDFDNSPLHF	NA	TRBJ1-6	NA	TRBV25-1
TGTGCCAGCAGCGCCGCAGGGGAGGGACTGTTTTTT	CASSAAGEGLFF	NA	TRBJ1-4	NA	TRBV9
TGTGCCAGCAGTGGTACGCCGGGACAGCCTGATTCACCCCTCCACTTT	CASSGTPGQPDSPLHF	NA	TRBJ1-6	TRBD1	TRBV25-1
TGTGCCAGCAGTGCCGGGAGAGCAGATACGCAGTATTTT	CASSAGRADTQYF	NA	TRBJ2-3	NA	TRBV6-1
TGTGCCAGCAGTTACAACCGAGGCTACGAGCAGTACTTC	CASSYNRGYEQYF	NA	TRBJ2-7	NA	TRBV6-5
TGCGCCAGCAGCCAAGTCTGGACACAACTCGCCGGGACACCCAACACCGGGGAGCTGTTTTTT	CASSQVWTQLAGTPNTGELFF	NA	TRBJ2-2	NA	TRBV4-1
TGTGCCAGCAGTTTATCGGGGGCGAGACTTCAGTACGAGCAGTACTTC	CASSLSGARLQYEQYF	few	TRBJ2-7	NA	TRBV27
TGTGCCAGCAATGCGGGGAGGGGGATGAACACTGAAGCTTTCTTT	CASNAGRGMNTEAFF	once	TRBJ1-1	NA	TRBV28
TGCGCCAGCAGCTCTATACTACCGGGACAGGGGCCCGCTTACGAGCAGTACTTC	CASSSILPGQGPAYEQYF	NA	TRBJ2-7	TRBD1	TRBV4-1
TGTGCCAGCTCACCTCCTTCGGGGGAAAACATTCAGTACTTC	CASSPPSGENIQYF	NA	TRBJ2-4	NA	TRBV18
TGTGCCATATCCAACCCGGGACAGGGGAATGAAAAACTGTTTTTT	CAISNPGQGNEKLFF	NA	TRBJ1-4	TRBD1	TRBV10-3
TGCGCCAGCAGCCAACCTAAGGGGGGGTTTCCCTACAATGAGCAGTTCTTC	CASSQPKGGFPYNEQFF	NA	TRBJ2-1	NA	TRBV4-3
TGTGCCATCAGTGATCCCAAACTGGACCGGGACAGGGGCTTAGATACGCAGTATTTT	CAISDPKLDRDRGLDTQYF	NA	TRBJ2-3	TRBD1	TRBV10-3
TGTGCCGGAGGACCCGGGACTGACTCCCGACAGGGAAACACCATATATTTT	CAGGPGTDSRQGNTIYF	NA	TRBJ1-3	NA	TRBV7-9
TGTGCCAGCAGTTCACAGGGCCGCTCCTACGAGCAGTACTTC	CASSSQGRSYEQYF	few	TRBJ2-7	NA	TRBV28
TGTGCCAGCATCAGGGGCCGGGACAGGAGCTCCTACGAGCAGTACTTC	CASIRGRDRSSYEQYF	NA	TRBJ2-7	TRBD1	TRBV2
TGTGCCAGCAGCCCGGACAGGGTCCATCAGTACTTC	CASSPDRVHQYF	NA	TRBJ2-4	TRBD1	TRBV7-6
TGCGCCAGCAGCCAAGACCAGGGCCAGGGGACGACGGCTTTCTTT	CASSQDQGQGTTAFF	NA	TRBJ1-1	NA	TRBV4-1
TGTGCCAGCAGTTTAGCTGCCCCGGACAGGGAATACGAGCAGTACTTC	CASSLAAPDREYEQYF	NA	TRBJ2-7	TRBD1	TRBV27